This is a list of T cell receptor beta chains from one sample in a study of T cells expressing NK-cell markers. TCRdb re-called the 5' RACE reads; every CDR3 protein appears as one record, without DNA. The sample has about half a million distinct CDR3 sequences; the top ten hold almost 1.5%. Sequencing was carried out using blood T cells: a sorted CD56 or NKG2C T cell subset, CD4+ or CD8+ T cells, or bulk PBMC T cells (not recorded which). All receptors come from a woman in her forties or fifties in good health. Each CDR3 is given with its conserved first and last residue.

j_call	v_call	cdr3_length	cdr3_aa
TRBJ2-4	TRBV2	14	CASTQTVAKNIQYF
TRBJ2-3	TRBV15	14	CATSLGRNTDTQYF
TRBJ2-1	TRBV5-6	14	CASSPTGLYNEQFF
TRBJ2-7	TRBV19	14	CASSISSGRNEQYF
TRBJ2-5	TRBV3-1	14	CASSQQTSVQTQYF
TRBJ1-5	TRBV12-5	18	CASAIDTRGLLSNQPQHF
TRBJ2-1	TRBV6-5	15	CASSLSTLSYNEQFF
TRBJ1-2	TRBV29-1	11	CSVVMDYGYTF
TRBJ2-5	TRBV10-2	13	CASSWGQEETQYF
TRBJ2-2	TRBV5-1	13	CASTGRNTGELFF
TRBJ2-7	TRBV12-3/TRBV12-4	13	CASSRPDLYEQYF
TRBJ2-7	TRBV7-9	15	CASSLEASGGYEQYF
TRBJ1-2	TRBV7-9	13	CASSLAILRGYTF
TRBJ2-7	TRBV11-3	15	CASSLLDSRPYEQYF
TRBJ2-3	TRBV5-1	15	CASSLVRTGVDTQYF
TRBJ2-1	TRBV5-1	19	CASSWPGTSGTVSYNEQFF
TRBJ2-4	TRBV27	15	CASSALNVGENIQYF
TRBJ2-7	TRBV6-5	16	CASSYSWARVSYEQYF
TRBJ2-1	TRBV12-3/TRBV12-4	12	CASSWDYYEQFF
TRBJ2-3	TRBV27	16	CASSLRSGPRTDTQYF
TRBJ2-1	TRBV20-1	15	CSAIGLAGAFIEQFF
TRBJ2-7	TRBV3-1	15	CASSPLRTANYEQYF
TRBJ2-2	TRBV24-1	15	CATSDFGRNTGELFF
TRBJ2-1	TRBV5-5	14	CASSFSGTFNEQFF
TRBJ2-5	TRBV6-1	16	CASSALAGGPRETQYF
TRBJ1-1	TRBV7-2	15	CASTPRWGSGTEAFF
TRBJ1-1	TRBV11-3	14	CASSLRVQYTEAFF
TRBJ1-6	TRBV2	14	CASSLDQKNSPLHF
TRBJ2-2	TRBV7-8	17	CASSHQAGLTNTGELFF
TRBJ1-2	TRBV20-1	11	CSARENSDYTF
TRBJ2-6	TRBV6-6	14	CASRTGTGANVLTF
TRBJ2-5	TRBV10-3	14	CATGTSGSGETQYF
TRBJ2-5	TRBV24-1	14	CATSNSGSGETQYF
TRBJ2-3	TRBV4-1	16	CASSQALAGGTDTQYF
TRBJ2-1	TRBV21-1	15	CASSKASQRNNEQFF
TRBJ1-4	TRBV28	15	CASSSHTIRREKLFF
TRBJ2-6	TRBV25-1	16	CASSEFQALGANVLTF
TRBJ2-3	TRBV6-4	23	CASSPLGRTPGLAGGSSTDTQYF
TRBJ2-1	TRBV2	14	CASNQPVRHNEQFF
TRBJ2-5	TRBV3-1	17	CASSLAPGQGTQETQYF
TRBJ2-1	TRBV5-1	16	CASSLGRTLLGHEQFF
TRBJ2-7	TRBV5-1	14	CASYPGTIPYEQYF
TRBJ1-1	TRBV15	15	CATSRDLVENTEAFF
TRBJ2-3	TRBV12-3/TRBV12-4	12	CATAGNTDTQYF
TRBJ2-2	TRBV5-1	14	CASSYVHHTGELFF
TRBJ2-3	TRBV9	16	CASSGPFERVGDTQYF
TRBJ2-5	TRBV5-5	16	CASEDRFRTGKETQYF
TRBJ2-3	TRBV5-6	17	CASSSASGRPLGDTQYF
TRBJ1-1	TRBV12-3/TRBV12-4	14	CASSFERLNTEAFF
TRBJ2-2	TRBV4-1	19	CASSQEPSASGRASGELFF
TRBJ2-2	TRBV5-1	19	CASSRRTIRDRGASGELFF
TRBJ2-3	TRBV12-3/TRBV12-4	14	CATTGGWGTDTQYF
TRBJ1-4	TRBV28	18	CASSFSTIFTGKNEKLFF
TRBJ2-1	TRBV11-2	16	CASSLVATVRNNEQFF
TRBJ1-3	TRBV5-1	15	CASTPSGTNGNTIYF
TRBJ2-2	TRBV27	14	CASSFVGYAGELFF
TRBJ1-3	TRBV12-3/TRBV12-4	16	CASSLRDRAYGNTIYF
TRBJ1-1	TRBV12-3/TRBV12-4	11	CASSTRSEAFF
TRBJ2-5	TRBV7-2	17	CASSLSLRRTHKETQYF